A selection of T cell receptor beta chains follows, all from one sample in a study of human T cells and chemical hapten exposure. TCRdb redid the calling of the RACE reads with MiXCR, one entry per CDR3 protein. The sample lists fewer than 100,000 distinct CDR3 sequences; 11% were seen once. This specimen was whole blood, taken in connection with sensitization to the hapten diphenylcyclopropenone (DPC). Receptors originate from a young man with alopecia areata. Some clones in this sample may be carry-over from other donors' samples. Each CDR3 is given with its conserved first and last residue. D genes are given only for firm matches. Some rows have no size entry. The others give once, few or many, or a class for an expanded clone.

>.|many|TRBV4-1|TRBJ2-2
TGCGCCAGCAGCCAAGTAGTTCAGGGCGTAGACACCGGGGAGCTGTTTTTT
CASSQVVQGVDTGELFF
>.|few|TRBV4-3|TRBJ1-3
TGCGCCAGCAGCCCAGGAAAAGGCTCTGGAAACACCATATATTTT
CASSPGKGSGNTIYF
>.|few|TRBV9|TRBJ2-7
TGTGCCAGCAGCGTAGGAAATAGCGTAAACTACGAGCAGTACTTC
CASSVGNSVNYEQYF
>TRBD1|.|TRBV28|TRBJ1-6
TGTGCCAGCAGTCCCGGGACAGCCCTTGTACCCCTCCACTTT
CASSPGTALVPLHF
>.|.|TRBV10-3|TRBJ1-3
TGTGCCATCAGAAAGAGGTACCCGAACTCTGGAAACACCATATATTTT
CAIRKRYPNSGNTIYF
>.|few|TRBV7-8|TRBJ2-1
TGTGCCAGCAGCCTCGGGCGCTTAGCGGCCTACAATGAGCAGTTCTTC
CASSLGRLAAYNEQFF
>.|many|TRBV19|TRBJ1-5
TGTGCCAGTAGTATCCAGGACAGCAATCAGCCCCAGCATTTT
CASSIQDSNQPQHF
>.|.|TRBV20-1|TRBJ2-1
TGCAGTGCCCCCCTCTTTGGGCGGAGCAATGAGCAGTTCTTC
CSAPLFGRSNEQFF
>TRBD1|many|TRBV11-1|TRBJ2-7
TGTGCCAGCAGCGACCGGGGACAGGTCTACGAGCAGTACTTC
CASSDRGQVYEQYF
>TRBD1|few|TRBV4-1|TRBJ2-2
TGCGCCAGCAGTTTAGGACAGGGGGACGGGGAGCTGTTTTTT
CASSLGQGDGELFF
>.|few|TRBV7-6|TRBJ2-1
TGTGCCAGCAGCCTAACCCCCGTGCGGGGCTACAATGAGCAGTTCTTC
CASSLTPVRGYNEQFF
>.|.|TRBV5-1|TRBJ2-7
TGCGCCAGCAGCTTGTCAAGCTTCGAGCAGTACTTC
CASSLSSFEQYF
>.|many|TRBV19|TRBJ1-2
TGTGCCAGTAGTATAGTTCTTTTCGCGACTAACTATGGCTACACCTTC
CASSIVLFATNYGYTF
>TRBD2|many|TRBV10-2|TRBJ2-5
TGCGCCAGCAGTCTACTAGCGGGGGGGTTCGAGACCCAGTACTTC
CASSLLAGGFETQYF
>.|many|TRBV6-2/TRBV6-3|TRBJ1-5
TGTGCCAGCAGCCGCCTCAGGGAACAGCCCCAGCATTTT
CASSRLREQPQHF
>.|.|TRBV6-5|TRBJ2-2
TGTGCCACCGTATTGGAGGGCACCGGGGAGCTGTTTTTT
CATVLEGTGELFF
>.|many|TRBV29-1|TRBJ2-1
TGCAGCGTTGACACTTACAGGCCCAATGAGCAGTTCTTC
CSVDTYRPNEQFF
>.|many|TRBV29-1|TRBJ1-1
TGCAGCGCCCAAGGGGTCTTGAACACTGAAGCTTTCTTT
CSAQGVLNTEAFF
>TRBD1|few|TRBV27|TRBJ2-7
TGTGCCAGCAGCTCGACAGGGTGGTCCTACGAGCAGTACTTC
CASSSTGWSYEQYF
>.|few|TRBV7-2|TRBJ2-1
TGTGCCAGCAGCTTGTTTTCCGGGGGCAATGAGCAGTTCTTC
CASSLFSGGNEQFF